This T cell receptor beta chain was sequenced during a study of blood T cell repertoires in COVID-19. Whole-study context: Acute and convalescent COVID-19 specimens originated in the United States, Italy and Spain. T cells, B-cell-depleted T cells, or PBMCs provided the cDNA or gDNA that served as material.

Original handling: Reference gene primer amplification in the assay estimated nucleated cell counts. Libraries were prepared by immunoSEQ multiplex PCR; TCRdb keeps only in-frame clonotypes and omits some of them. The V and J calls and clone size come from that table; D and trimming were worked out from the DNA. Of approximately 300,000 clones listed, around nine tenths were seen once; the top ten hold about 4.2%. This clone was counted a few times. Germline assignment: CDR1 LGHNA and CDR2 YNFKEQ. The length of the CDR3 is 16 residues. Trimming removed 1 base from V and 3 bases from J, with 12 bases in between.

The sample comprised peripheral blood. The chain links TRBV4-2 to TRBJ2-2, with TRBD1 as a possible D gene (6 bases). This receptor was taken from a man in his forties with acute or convalescent COVID-19. This chain's CDR3 is CASSQGQDPYTGELFF. The CDR3 DNA reads TGTGCCAGCAGCCAAGGACAGGATCCCTACACCGGGGAGCTGTTTTTT.